This TCR beta chain is drawn from a study of human T cells and chemical hapten exposure. In the study overall: Weekly diphenylcyclopropenone doses were given to patients' scalps across the approximately 24-week study.

TCRdb used MiXCR to reprocess the RACE reads, holding one entry per CDR3 protein. The data hold roughly 200,000 distinct CDR3 sequences, with around 20% observed a single time. On this clonotype itself: Its antigen is as yet unknown.

Study-level points and caveats: The number of TCRs above 1 in 1000 frequency did not change after DPC sensitization.

The time point here: patch test 1, 2 weeks after DPC sensitization. Indicated treatment: therapeutic diphenylcyclopropenone sensitization with weekly scalp DPC. This TCR came from a woman aged 45 to 65 with alopecia areata. Some clones in this sample may be carry-over from other donors' samples. The sequencing here drew on whole blood, taken in connection with sensitization to the hapten diphenylcyclopropenone (DPC).

The CDR3 DNA follows: TGTGCCAGCAGCCTCAACGCGGTGGATGAGCAGTTCTTC. Translated, it gives CASSLNAVDEQFF. This chain joins TRBV11-3 and TRBJ2-1; D ambiguous. The V end was cut by 5 bases, the J end by 8 bases, with 13 bases between. Looked up from germline, CDR1 is SGHNT and CDR2 is YENEEA. The CDR3 has 13 amino acids.